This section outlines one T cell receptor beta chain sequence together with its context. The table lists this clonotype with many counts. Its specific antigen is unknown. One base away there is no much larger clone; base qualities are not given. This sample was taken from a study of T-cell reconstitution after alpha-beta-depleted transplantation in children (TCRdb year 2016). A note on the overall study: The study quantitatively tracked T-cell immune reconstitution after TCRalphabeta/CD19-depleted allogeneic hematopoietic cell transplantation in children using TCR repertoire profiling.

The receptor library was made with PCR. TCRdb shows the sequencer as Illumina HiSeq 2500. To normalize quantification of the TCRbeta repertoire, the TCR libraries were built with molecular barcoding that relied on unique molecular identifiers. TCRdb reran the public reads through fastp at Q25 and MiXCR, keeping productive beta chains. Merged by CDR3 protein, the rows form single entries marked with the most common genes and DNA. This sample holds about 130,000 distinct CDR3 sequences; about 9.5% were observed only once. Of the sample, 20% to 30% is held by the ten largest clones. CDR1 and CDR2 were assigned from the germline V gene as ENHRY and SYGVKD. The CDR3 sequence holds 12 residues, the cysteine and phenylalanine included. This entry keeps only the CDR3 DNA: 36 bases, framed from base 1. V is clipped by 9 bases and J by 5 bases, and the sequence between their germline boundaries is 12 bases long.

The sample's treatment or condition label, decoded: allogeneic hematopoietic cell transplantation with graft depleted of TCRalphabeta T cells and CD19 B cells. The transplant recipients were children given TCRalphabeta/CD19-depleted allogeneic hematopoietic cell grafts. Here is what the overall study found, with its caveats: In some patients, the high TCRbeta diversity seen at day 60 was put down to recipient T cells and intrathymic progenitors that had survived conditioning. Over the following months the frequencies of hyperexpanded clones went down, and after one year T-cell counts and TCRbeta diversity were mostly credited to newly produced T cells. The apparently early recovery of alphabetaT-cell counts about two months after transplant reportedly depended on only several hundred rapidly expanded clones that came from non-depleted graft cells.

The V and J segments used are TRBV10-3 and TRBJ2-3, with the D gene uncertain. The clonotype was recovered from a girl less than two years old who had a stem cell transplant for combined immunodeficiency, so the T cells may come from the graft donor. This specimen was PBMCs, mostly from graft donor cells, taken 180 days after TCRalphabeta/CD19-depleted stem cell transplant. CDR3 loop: CAISPPGDTQYF. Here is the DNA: TGTGCCATTTCGCCTCCGGGAGATACGCAGTATTTT.